The present TCR beta chain was sequenced within a study of Graves' ophthalmopathy and Graves' hyperthyroidism. Trimming left V 8 bases short and J 2 bases short, with 12 bases between. The CDR3 consists of 13 residues. The study amplified TCR beta CDR3 regions using RNA transcripts. HTBI primers served in a first-round RT-PCR, which a second-round multiplex PCR followed. One entry per CDR3 protein, called by TCRdb with MiXCR from the multiplex PCR reads. The sample consists of around 170,000 distinct CDR3 sequences, 30% to 45% of them appearing once. This receptor was identified in a woman in her thirties or forties with Graves' ophthalmopathy. Sequenced input: peripheral blood. The V and J genes are TRBV12-3 or TRBV12-4 and TRBJ2-5; a possible D gene is TRBD2 (6 bases). CDR3 amino acids: CASLRRGQETQYF. The CDR3 DNA is TGTGCCAGCCTCCGGCGGGGACAAGAGACCCAGTACTTC.